This TCR beta chain was sequenced for a study of control samples from healthy donors and cancer patients. Method: immunoSEQ multiplex PCR; TCRdb's copy keeps in-frame clones and lacks some. The data hold fewer than 90,000 clones, with around nine tenths observed a single time. The CDR3 length is 15 residues. With 4 bases clipped from V and 4 bases from J, the junction kept 8 bases outside the gene matches. Germline CDR1 and CDR2: SGHDT and YYEEEE. The receptor was isolated from a woman aged 45-65 years in good health. The gene calls are TRBV5-6 and TRBJ1-5; TRBD1 matches at 7 bases. Sequencing was performed on blood. In nucleotides, the CDR3 is TGTGCCAGCAGCCGTACCGGGACAGTGAATCAGCCCCAGCATTTT. Translating gives CASSRTGTVNQPQHF.